These 3 T cell receptor beta chains were sequenced from one sample in a study of T cell repertoires in cytomegalovirus infection. Antigens for these TCRs are unknown. TCRdb reanalysed the reads using MiXCR and keeps one entry per CDR3 protein. Altogether 650,000 to 900,000 distinct CDR3 sequences are present, just under 30% being singletons, with the ten largest covering 10% to 15%. Sequencing was performed on cultured CD8+ T cells from PBMCs, taken from culture after CMV antigen stimulation. The receptors shown here come from a human donor in good health (CMV status not recorded). Some clones in this sample may be carry-over from other donors' samples.

This clonotype came up a few times. This chain joins TRBV15 and TRBJ2-5; D is perhaps TRBD1 (5 bases). Germline loops: CDR1 LNHNV, CDR2 YYDKDF (reference sequence). The CDR3 runs to 15 residues. V was trimmed by 5 bases and J by 5 bases, leaving 18 bases between them. This CDR3 reads CATSPRRQGGETQYF. CDR3 nucleotides: TGTGCCACCAGCCCACGCAGGCAGGGCGGCGAGACCCAGTACTTC.

The chain couples TRBV25-1 to TRBJ1-2; D perhaps matches TRBD1 (6 bases). Trimming left V 10 bases short and J 8 bases short, with 11 bases between. This CDR3 region has 10 residues. Germline V gene lookup returns CDR1 MGHDK and CDR2 SYGVNS. The CDR3 sequence is CATEGEGYTF. CDR3 nucleotides: TGTGCCACTGAGGGGGAAGGCTACACCTTC.

The chain couples TRBV29-1 to TRBJ2-3, with 7 bases matching TRBD1. The CDR3 covers 14 residues. The germline V gene encodes CDR1 SQVTM and CDR2 ANQGSEA. The J segment lost 2 bases and the V segment lost 2 bases, leaving 4 bases of the junction unmatched. This CDR3 is CSVEKGQITDTQYF. The CDR3 region has the DNA TGCAGCGTTGAAAAGGGACAGATCACAGATACGCAGTATTTT.